This T cell receptor (beta chain) appears in the sequencing data of a study of CD8+CD57+ T cells in acquired aplastic anemia. Across the study: Mean read depth for CD4+ cells from healthy donors was around 9.9 million.

In regard to this clonotype: The germline gene is not matched at one end of the junction; a read error may be the cause.

Genomic DNA acted as the template from which TCR beta VDJ combination and CDR3 sequence profiling were carried out. One entry per CDR3 protein, called by TCRdb with MiXCR from the reads. The data contain 90,000 to 130,000 distinct CDR3 sequences, around half of them singletons. The CDR3 has 15 residues. The germline CDR1 and CDR2 sequences are ENHRY and SYGVKD. The rearrangement joins TRBV10-3 to TRBJ1-3; unclear D gene. The TCR sequence derives from a human donor in good health, serving as a control. The material sequenced was sorted CD4+, CD8+, or CD8+CD57+ T cells (not recorded which) from PBMCs. For the CDR3, the DNA is TGTGCCATCGGTGAGTCTGTAGCCTCTGGAAACACCATATATTTT. Translation gives CAIGESVASGNTIYF.